This T cell receptor (beta chain) is drawn from a study of blood T cell repertoires in COVID-19 (dated by TCRdb to 2020 to 2021). With regard to the full study: Samples covering the acute and convalescent phases of COVID-19 were provided by collaborators in the United States, Italy and Spain. A de-identified subject ID, COVID-19 status, age in years and sex were almost always included in the sample metadata. Where available, HLA class I and class II types were obtained from metadata supplied by the sample provider rather than from assay-based typing. A freely available public database, intended as a resource for researchers studying the immune response to SARS-CoV-2, is where the repertoires were released. Samples came from the ongoing ImmuneRACE study (first 160 participants) plus 1,254 subjects from 6 global collaborators. Subjects who had been exposed to COVID-19, were actively infected with it, or had recovered from it provided the deeply sampled blood TCRbeta repertoires that made up the dataset. The prospective study material was composed of cDNA or gDNA derived from T cells, B-cell-depleted T cells, or PBMCs.

The study at large found these results: Clinical and demographic metadata were provided uncurated, with the amount varying by source and participant.

The immunoSEQ Assay, a bias-controlled multiplex PCR, was used to amplify TCRbeta CDR3 regions from genomic DNA. Concerning the study's data processing: Within the assay, amplification of reference gene primers was used to estimate how many nucleated cells each sample contained. To quantify the absolute abundance of each unique TCRbeta CDR3 rearrangement, sequence reads were collapsed and filtered. For each sample, productive Simpson clonality was calculated as the square root of Simpson's diversity index over productive rearrangements. TCRdb limited this immuneACCESS table to in-frame rearrangements with V and J called. A share of clones is missing; checked studies link under half to unresolved V genes, and the rest is unexplained. V, J and clone size derive from that table, while D and trimming were established from the DNA sequence. This sample lists around 120,000 clones; roughly 80% were detected once. The ten largest clones capture about 6.8% of the sample.

Collaborating institutions collected whole blood in K2EDTA tubes following their own protocols. For TCRbeta analysis, collaborator samples were shipped as frozen whole blood, as isolated PBMCs, or as DNA extracted from either sample type. With regard to this clone: This receptor's antigen is unknown. It has no much larger one-base neighbor in the sample; base qualities were not kept.

Looking up the germline V gene yields CDR1 SNHLY and CDR2 FYNNEI. Trimming removed 11 bases from V and 0 bases from J; the gene matches leave 6 bases unexplained. The cysteine opens and the phenylalanine closes a CDR3 of 13 amino acids. Of the read, only the CDR3 DNA is kept; its 39 bases are in frame from base 1. This receptor was obtained from a man between 70 and 80 years old with acute or convalescent COVID-19. Sequenced: peripheral blood. In this chain, TRBV2 is recombined with TRBJ2-7; 8 bases in between match TRBD1. The CDR3: CAGGQVSSYEQYF. The nucleotide sequence reads as follows: TGTGCCGGGGGACAGGTGAGCTCCTACGAGCAGTACTTC.